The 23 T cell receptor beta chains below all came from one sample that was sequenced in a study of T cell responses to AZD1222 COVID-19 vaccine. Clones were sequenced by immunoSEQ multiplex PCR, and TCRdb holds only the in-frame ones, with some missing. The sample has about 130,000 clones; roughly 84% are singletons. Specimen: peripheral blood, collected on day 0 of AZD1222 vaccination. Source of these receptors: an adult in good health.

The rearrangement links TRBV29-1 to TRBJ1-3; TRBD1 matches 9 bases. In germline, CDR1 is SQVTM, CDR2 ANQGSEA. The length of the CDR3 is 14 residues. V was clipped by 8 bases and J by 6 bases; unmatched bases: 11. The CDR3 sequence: CSYIPGQGANTIYF. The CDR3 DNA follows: TGCAGCTATATACCGGGACAGGGTGCAAACACCATATATTTT.

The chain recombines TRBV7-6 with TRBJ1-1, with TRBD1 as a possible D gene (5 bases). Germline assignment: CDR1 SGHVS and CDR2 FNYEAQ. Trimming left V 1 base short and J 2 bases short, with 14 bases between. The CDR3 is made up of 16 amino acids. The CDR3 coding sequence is TGTGCCAGCAGCTTAGGCTGGGGGACGGTAAACACTGAAGCTTTCTTT. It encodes CASSLGWGTVNTEAFF.

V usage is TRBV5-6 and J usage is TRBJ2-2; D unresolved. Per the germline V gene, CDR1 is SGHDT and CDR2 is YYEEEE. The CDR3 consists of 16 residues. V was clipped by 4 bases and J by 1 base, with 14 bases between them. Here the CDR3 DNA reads TGTGCCAGCAGCCCTGGACGAGGTCAGAACACCGGGGAGCTGTTTTTT. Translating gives CASSPGRGQNTGELFF.

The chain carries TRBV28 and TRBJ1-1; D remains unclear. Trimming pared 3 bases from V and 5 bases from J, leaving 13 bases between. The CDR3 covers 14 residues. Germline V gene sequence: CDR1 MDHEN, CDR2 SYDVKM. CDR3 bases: TGTGCCAGCAGTTTCTATCTCGACGCGACTGAAGCTTTCTTT. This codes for CASSFYLDATEAFF.

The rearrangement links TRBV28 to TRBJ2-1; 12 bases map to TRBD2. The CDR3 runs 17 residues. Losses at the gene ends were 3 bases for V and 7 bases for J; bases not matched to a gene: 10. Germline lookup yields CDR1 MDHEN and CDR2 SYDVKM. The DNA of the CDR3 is TGTGCCAGCAGTTTTTTTCTAGCGGGGGGGATTTCGAATGAGCAGTTCTTC. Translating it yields CASSFFLAGGISNEQFF.

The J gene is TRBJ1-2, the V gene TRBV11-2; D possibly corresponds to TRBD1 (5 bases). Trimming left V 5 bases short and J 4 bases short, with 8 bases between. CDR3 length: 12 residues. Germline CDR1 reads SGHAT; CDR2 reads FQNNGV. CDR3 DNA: TGTGCCAGCAGCGCGGACACCTATGGCTACACCTTC. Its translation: CASSADTYGYTF.

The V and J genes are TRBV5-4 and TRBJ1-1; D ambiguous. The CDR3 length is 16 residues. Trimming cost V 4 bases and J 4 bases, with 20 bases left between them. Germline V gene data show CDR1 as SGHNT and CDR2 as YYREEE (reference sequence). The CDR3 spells CASSPQEVGYGTEAFF. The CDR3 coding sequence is TGTGCCAGCAGCCCCCAGGAGGTAGGGTACGGCACTGAAGCTTTCTTT.

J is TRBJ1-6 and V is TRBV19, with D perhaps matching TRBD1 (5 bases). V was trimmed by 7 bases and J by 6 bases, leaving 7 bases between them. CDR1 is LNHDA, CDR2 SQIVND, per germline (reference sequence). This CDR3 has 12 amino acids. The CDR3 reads CASKQGNSPLHF. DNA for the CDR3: TGTGCCAGTAAGCAGGGTAATTCACCCCTCCACTTT. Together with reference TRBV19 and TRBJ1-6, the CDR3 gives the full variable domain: DGGITQSPKYLFRKEGQNVTLSCEQNLNHDAMYWYRQDPGQGLRLIYYSQIVNDFQKGDIAEGYSVSREKKESFPLTVTSAQKNPTAFYLCASKQGNSPLHFGNGTRLTVT.

In nucleotides, the CDR3 is TGTGCCAGCAGCGTACAGGGGATCTACGAGCAGTACTTC. This encodes CASSVQGIYEQYF. The V gene is TRBV14, the J gene TRBJ2-7; 7 bases map to TRBD1. In germline, CDR1 is SGHDN, CDR2 FVKESK. V was clipped by 5 bases and J by 3 bases; unmatched bases: 4. The CDR3 is 13 residues long. Looking up the rest from reference TRBV14 and TRBJ2-7 gives the full variable domain: EAGVTQFPSHSVIEKGQTVTLRCDPISGHDNLYWYRRVMGKEIKFLLHFVKESKQDESGMPNNRFLAERTGGTYSTLKVQPAELEDSGVYFCASSVQGIYEQYFGPGTRLTVT.

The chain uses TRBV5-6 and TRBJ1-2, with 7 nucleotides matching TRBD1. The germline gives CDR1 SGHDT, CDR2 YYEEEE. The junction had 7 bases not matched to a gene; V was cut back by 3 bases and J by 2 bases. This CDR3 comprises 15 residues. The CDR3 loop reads CASSSWDSRNYGYTF. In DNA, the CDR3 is TGTGCCAGCAGCTCCTGGGACAGCCGCAACTATGGCTACACCTTC.

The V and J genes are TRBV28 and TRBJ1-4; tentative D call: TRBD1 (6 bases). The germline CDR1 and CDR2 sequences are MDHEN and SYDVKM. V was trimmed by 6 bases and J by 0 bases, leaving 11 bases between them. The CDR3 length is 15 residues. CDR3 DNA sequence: TGTGCCAGCAGCCCATCAGGGGCAACTAATGAAAAACTGTTTTTT. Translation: CASSPSGATNEKLFF.

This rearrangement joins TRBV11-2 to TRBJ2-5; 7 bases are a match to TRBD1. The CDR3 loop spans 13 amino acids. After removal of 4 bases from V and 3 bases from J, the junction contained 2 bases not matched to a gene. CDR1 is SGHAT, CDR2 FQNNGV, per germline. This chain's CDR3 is CASSSGQKETQYF. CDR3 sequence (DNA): TGTGCCAGCAGCTCGGGACAGAAAGAGACCCAGTACTTC.

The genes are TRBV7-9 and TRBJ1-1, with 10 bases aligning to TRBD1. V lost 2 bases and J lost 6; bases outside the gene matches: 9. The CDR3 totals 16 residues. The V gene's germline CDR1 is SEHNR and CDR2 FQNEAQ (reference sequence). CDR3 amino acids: CASSLKPGQGSSEAFF. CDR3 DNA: TGTGCCAGCAGCTTAAAACCGGGACAGGGGTCGTCTGAAGCTTTCTTT.

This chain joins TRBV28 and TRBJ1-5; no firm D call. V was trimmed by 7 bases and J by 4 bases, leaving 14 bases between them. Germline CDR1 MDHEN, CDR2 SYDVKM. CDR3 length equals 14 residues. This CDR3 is CASTLWGQNQPQHF. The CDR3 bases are TGTGCCAGCACCTTATGGGGTCAAAATCAGCCCCAGCATTTT.

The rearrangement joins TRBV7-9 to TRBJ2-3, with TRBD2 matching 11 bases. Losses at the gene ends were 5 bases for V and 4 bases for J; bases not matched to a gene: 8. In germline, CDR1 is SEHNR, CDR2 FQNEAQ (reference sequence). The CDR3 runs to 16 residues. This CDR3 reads CASSPLAGDLSDTQYF. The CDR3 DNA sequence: TGTGCCAGCAGCCCACTAGCGGGGGACCTATCAGATACGCAGTATTTT.

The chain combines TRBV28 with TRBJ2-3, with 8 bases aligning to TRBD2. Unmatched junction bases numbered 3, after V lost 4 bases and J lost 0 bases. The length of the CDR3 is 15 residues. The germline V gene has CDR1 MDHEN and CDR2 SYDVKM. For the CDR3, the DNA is TGTGCCAGCAGTTATACTAGCGGAAGCACAGATACGCAGTATTTT. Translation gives CASSYTSGSTDTQYF.

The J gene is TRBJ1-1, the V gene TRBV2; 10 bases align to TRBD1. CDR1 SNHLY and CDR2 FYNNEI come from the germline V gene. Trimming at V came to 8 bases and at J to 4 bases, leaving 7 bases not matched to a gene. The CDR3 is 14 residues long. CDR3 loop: CASFQDRGGTEAFF. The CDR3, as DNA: TGTGCCAGCTTTCAGGACAGGGGGGGCACTGAAGCTTTCTTT.

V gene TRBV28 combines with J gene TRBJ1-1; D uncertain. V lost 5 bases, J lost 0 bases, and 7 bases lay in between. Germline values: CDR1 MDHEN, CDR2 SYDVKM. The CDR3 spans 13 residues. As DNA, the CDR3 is TGTGCCAGCAGTCCTACAGTGAACACTGAAGCTTTCTTT. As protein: CASSPTVNTEAFF.

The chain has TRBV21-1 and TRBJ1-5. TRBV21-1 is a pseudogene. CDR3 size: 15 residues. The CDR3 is CASSKVGGRGQPQHF. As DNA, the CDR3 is TGTGCCAGCAGCAAAGTGGGAGGGAGAGGTCAGCCCCAGCATTTT.

The CDR3 protein is CASSFIAPRGLGKQYF. The CDR3 coding sequence is TGTGCCAGCAGTTTCATCGCACCCCGGGGCCTAGGGAAGCAGTACTTC. V usage is TRBV28 and J usage is TRBJ2-7; perhaps D is TRBD1 or TRBD2 (5 bases each). V was clipped by 3 bases and J by 8 bases, with 23 bases between them. The CDR3 has 16 residues. The V gene's germline CDR1 is MDHEN and CDR2 SYDVKM.

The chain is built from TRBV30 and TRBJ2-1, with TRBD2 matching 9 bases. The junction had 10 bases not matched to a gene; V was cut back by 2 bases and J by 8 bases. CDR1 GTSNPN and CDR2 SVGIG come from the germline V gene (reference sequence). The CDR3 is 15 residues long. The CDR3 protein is CAWSRRGGGADEQFF. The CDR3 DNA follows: TGTGCCTGGAGTCGAAGGGGCGGGGGGGCGGATGAGCAGTTCTTC.

The CDR3 spells CAISESYNEQFF. The CDR3 DNA follows: TGTGCCATCAGTGAGTCGTACAATGAGCAGTTCTTC. The chain recombines TRBV10-3 with TRBJ2-1; no firm D call. The V end lost 0 bases, the J end lost 4 bases, and 1 base lay between the germline ends. The CDR3 runs to 12 residues. CDR1 is ENHRY and CDR2 is SYGVKD in the germline V gene.

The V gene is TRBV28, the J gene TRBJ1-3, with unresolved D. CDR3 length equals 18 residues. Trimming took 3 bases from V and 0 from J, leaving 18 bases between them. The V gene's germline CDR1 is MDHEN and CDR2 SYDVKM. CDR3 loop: CASSFLSGAADSGNTIYF. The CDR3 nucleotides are TGTGCCAGCAGTTTTTTATCGGGTGCGGCAGACTCTGGAAACACCATATATTTT.